This TCR beta chain was recovered during a study of blood T cell repertoires in COVID-19. TCRdb keeps only in-frame clones here, not all; method: immunoSEQ multiplex PCR. Seen here are 300,000 to 400,000 clones, 85% observed once, and the top ten hold approximately 1.9%. V shed 4 bases, J shed 0 bases, and the junction held 3 bases outside the gene matches. This CDR3 has 15 amino acids. Germline lookup yields CDR1 MGHRA and CDR2 YSYEKL. Sequencing was performed on PBMCs or T cells enriched from blood (not recorded which). The chain carries TRBV4-1 and TRBJ1-5; TRBD1 matches 7 bases. The sequence derives from a young woman who had been exposed to COVID-19. CDR3 region: CASSRDSYSNQPQHF. The CDR3 nucleotides are TGCGCCAGCAGCCGGGACAGTTATAGCAATCAGCCCCAGCATTTT.